This record looks at one TCR beta chain sequence and its context. What it recognizes is unknown. These data come from a study of T-cell memory formation after mild COVID-19. Overall study: TCR clusters were mostly donor specific. Findings of the study overall: Second-wave clones reaching peak frequency on day 37 lacked confirmed SARS-CoV-2 specificity. From day 15 to 85, contracting clones were balanced between CD4 and CD8, whereas later expanders leaned toward CD4+. Clones that contracted clustered mainly in CM and EM if CD4+ and in EMRA if CD8+.

TCRdb used MiXCR to reprocess the 5' RACE reads, holding one entry per CDR3 protein. The sample lists over 400,000 distinct CDR3 sequences, more than 20% seen once, with about an eighth in the top ten. CDR3 length: 18 amino acids. Germline CDR1 reads SGHTA; CDR2 reads FQGTGA. The ends lost 2 bases at V and 6 bases at J; junction bases unmatched: 10. The TCR comes from an adult woman who had mild COVID-19 (a few samples of this study predate the infection). Cell type and time point are not known. The sequencing input was PBMCs or a T cell subset sorted from them (not recorded which). The chain has TRBV7-3 and TRBJ2-3; 14 nucleotides match TRBD2. The CDR3 here is CASSLSPLTSGRADTQYF. In DNA form, the CDR3 reads TGTGCCAGCAGCTTATCCCCTTTGACTAGCGGGAGGGCGGATACGCAGTATTTT.